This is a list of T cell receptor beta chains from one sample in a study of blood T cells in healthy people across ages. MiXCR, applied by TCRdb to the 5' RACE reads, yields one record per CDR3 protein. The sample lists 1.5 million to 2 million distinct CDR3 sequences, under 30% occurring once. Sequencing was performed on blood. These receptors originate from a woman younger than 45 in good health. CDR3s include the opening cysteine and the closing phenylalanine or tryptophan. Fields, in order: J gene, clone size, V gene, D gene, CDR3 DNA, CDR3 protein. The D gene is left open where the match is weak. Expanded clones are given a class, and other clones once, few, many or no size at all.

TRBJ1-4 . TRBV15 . TGTGCCACCACCTCCATCTTGGGGGCAACTAATGAAAAACTGTTTTTT CATTSILGATNEKLFF
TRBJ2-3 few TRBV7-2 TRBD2 TGTGCCAGCAGCCTTGGACTAGCGGGAGTCATCGCAGATACGCAGTATTTT CASSLGLAGVIADTQYF
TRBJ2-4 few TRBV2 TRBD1 TGTGCCAGCAACCTACAGGGGGCTGCCAAAAACATTCAGTACTTC CASNLQGAAKNIQYF
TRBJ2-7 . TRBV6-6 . TGTGCCGGCAGTGTAGGCGGGCCTCCCTACGAGCAGTACTTC CAGSVGGPPYEQYF
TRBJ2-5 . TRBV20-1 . TGCAGTGCTATTGGGACTCAAGAGACCCAGTACTTC CSAIGTQETQYF
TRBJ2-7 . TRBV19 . TGTGCCAGTAGTATATATGGGCTTGGTGGCGGCTCCTACGAGCAGTACTTC CASSIYGLGGGSYEQYF
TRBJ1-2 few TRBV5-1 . TGCGCCAGCAGCCAGGGAAACGTCTATGGCTACACCTTC CASSQGNVYGYTF
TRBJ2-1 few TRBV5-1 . TGCGCCGGCAGCCCTGAGTGGGATGAGCAGTTCTTC CAGSPEWDEQFF
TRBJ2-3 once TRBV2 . TGTGCCAGCAGACCGAGTCCTGAGAGGGATACGCGGTATTTT CASRPSPERDTRYF
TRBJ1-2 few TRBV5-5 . TGTGCCAGCAGCCCCGGAGGGGACGGCTATGGCTACACCTTC CASSPGGDGYGYTF
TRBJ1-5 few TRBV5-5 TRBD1 TGTGCCAGCAGCGTGGACAGGGGGGGTCAGCCCCAGCATTTT CASSVDRGGQPQHF
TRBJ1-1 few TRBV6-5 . TGTGCCAGCAGTTACTCGCGGCAGAACACTGAAGCTTTCTTT CASSYSRQNTEAFF
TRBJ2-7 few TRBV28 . TGTGCCAGCATTTTAGGAGGGGGGATATCCTACGGGCAGTACTTC CASILGGGISYGQYF
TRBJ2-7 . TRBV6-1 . TGTGCCAGCAGTGACAGGGGTCTGTCCTACGAGCAGTACTTC CASSDRGLSYEQYF
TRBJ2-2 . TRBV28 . TGTGCCAGCAACCTCAGACAGACCACCGGGGAGCGGTTTTTT CASNLRQTTGERFF
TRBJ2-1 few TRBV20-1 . TGCAGTGCTAGAGATTCAGCTAGCGTGCGTGAGCAGTTCTTC CSARDSASVREQFF
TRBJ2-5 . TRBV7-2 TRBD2 TGTGCCAGCAGCTCCCTAGCGGCGGAAGAGACCCAGTACTTC CASSSLAAEETQYF
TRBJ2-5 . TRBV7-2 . TGTGCCAGCAGCTTAGTGGGGGGGGCTGCCTACCAAGAGACCCAGTACTTC CASSLVGGAAYQETQYF
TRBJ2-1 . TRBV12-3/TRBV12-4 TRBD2 TGTGCCAGCAGTTTGAAGACTAGCGTATACAATGAGCAGTTCTTC CASSLKTSVYNEQFF
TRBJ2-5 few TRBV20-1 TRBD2 TGCAGTGCTAGGCCGGGACTAGCGGAGAGGGAGACCCAGTACTTC CSARPGLAERETQYF
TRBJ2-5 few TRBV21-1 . TGTGCCAGCAGCCGAAGCCTAGCTCAAGAGACCCAGTACTTC CASSRSLAQETQYF
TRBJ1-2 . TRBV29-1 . TGCAGCGTTGTTGAGGCAGGACTGTACGGGGATGGCTACACCTTC CSVVEAGLYGDGYTF
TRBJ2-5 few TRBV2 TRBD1 TGTGCCAGCAGTGGACCCGGGACAGAACCCGAAGAGACCCAGTACTTC CASSGPGTEPEETQYF
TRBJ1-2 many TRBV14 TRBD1 TGTGCCAGCCAGGGGGAAGACTATGGCTACACCTTC CASQGEDYGYTF
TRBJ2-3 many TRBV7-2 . TGTGCCAGCAGCTTTGAACCCACAGATACGCAGTATTTT CASSFEPTDTQYF
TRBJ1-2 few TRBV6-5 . TGTGCCAGCAGTTACCGTACAGTCTATGGCTACACCTTC CASSYRTVYGYTF
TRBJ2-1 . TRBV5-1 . TGCGCCAGCAAGACACGGGGGAACGGGTTAAATGAGCAGTTCTTC CASKTRGNGLNEQFF
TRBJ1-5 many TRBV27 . TGTGCCAGCAGTGCACAGAATCAGCCCCAGCATTTT CASSAQNQPQHF
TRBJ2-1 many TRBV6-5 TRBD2 TGTGCCAGCAGACGGGGAACGGGAGGACTATACAATGAGCAGTTCTTC CASRRGTGGLYNEQFF
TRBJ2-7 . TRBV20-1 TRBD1 TGCAGTGCTAGTAAACAGGGGGCGCGGGACGAGCAGTACTTC CSASKQGARDEQYF
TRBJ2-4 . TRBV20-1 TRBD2 TGCAGTGCTAGAGGGGGGGGCAAAAACATTCAGTACTTC CSARGGGKNIQYF